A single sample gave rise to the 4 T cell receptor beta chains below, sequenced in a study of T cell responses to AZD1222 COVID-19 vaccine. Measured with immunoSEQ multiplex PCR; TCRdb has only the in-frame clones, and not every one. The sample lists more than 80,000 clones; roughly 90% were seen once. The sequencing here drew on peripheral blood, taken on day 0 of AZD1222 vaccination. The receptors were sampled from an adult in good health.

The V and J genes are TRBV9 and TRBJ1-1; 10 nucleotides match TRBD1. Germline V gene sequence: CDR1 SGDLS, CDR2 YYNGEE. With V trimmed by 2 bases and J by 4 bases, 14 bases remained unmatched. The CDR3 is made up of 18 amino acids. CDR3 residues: CASSVLPPGQGRVTEAFF. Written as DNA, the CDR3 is TGTGCCAGCAGCGTCCTACCCCCGGGACAGGGGAGGGTCACTGAAGCTTTCTTT. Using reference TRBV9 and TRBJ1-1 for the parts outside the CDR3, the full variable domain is DSGVTQTPKHLITATGQRVTLRCSPRSGDLSVYWYQQSLDQGLQFLIQYYNGEERAKGNILERFSAQQFPDLHSELNLSSLELGDSALYFCASSVLPPGQGRVTEAFFGQGTRLTVV.

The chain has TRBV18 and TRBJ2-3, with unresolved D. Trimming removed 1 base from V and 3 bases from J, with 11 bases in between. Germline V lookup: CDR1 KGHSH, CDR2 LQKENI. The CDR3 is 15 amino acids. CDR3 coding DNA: TGTGCCAGCTCACCACTCGAATTTGCTACAGATACGCAGTATTTT. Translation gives CASSPLEFATDTQYF.

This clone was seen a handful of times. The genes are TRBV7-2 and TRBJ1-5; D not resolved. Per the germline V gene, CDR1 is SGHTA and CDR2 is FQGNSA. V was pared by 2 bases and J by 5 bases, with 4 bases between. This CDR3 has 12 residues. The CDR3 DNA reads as TGTGCCAGCAGCTTAAATCATCAGCCCCAGCATTTT. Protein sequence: CASSLNHQPQHF. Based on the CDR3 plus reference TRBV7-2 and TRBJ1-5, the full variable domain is GAGVSQSPSNKVTEKGKDVELRCDPISGHTALYWYRQSLGQGLEFLIYFQGNSAPDKSGLPSDRFSAERTGGSVSTLTIQRTQQEDSAVYLCASSLNHQPQHFGDGTRLSIL.

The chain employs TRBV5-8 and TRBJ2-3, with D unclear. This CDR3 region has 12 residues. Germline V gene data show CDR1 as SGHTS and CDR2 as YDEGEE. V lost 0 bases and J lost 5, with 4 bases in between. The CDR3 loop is CASSLAGDTQYF. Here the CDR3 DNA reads TGTGCCAGCAGCTTGGCGGGAGATACGCAGTATTTT.